This TCR beta chain emerged from a study of T cells after yellow fever vaccination. This clonotype was seen ten or more times. One entry per CDR3 protein, called by TCRdb with MiXCR from the 5' RACE reads. There are 50,000 to 60,000 distinct CDR3 sequences in the sample; less than 8% occur only once, and less than 25% lies in the top ten. Germline V CDR1 and CDR2: DFQATT, SNEGSKA (reference sequence). V was pared by 6 bases and J by 5 bases, with 13 bases between. This CDR3 spans 12 amino acids. The sequence was collected from a man aged 18 to 29 who received the YFV17D yellow fever vaccine. The rearrangement uses TRBV20-1 and TRBJ1-1; D is perhaps TRBD1 (5 bases). Sequenced here: CD8+ T cells not binding an NS4B(214-222) dextramer, sorted from PBMCs, sampled around 45 days after the first yellow fever vaccination. As DNA, the CDR3 is TGCAGTGCGCCTCGGGGGGGAACTGAAGCTTTCTTT. It codes for CSAPRGGTEAFF.